This T cell receptor beta chain originates from a study of shared clonotypes between healthy human individuals. Looked up from germline, CDR1 is MGHRA and CDR2 is YSYEKL. The CDR3 runs to 20 residues. With 0 bases clipped from V and 7 bases from J, the junction kept 18 bases outside the gene matches. The naive CD8 population came from CD45RO-negative cells selected for CCR7, without terminally differentiated effector memory CD45RA+ cells. Findings and limits, study-wide: Across subsets, estimated richness was generally greater for naive than for memory populations. Relative to clonotypes present in all four donors, those not shared had lower generation probabilities.

Some clones are missing from TCRdb's copy, which holds only in-frame ones; the method was immunoSEQ multiplex PCR. This sample has 2 million to 2.5 million clones, with under 95% found just once. Comment on this clone: Its antigen remains unknown.

The V call is TRBV4-1, the J call TRBJ2-1; TRBD2 matches 10 bases. The sequence came from a man between 18 and 29 years old in good health. Some clones in this sample may be carry-over from other donors' samples. The sample comprised naive CD8+ T cells from PBMCs. The CDR3 sequence: CASSQDSGLIFLAGANEQFF. In DNA form, the CDR3 reads TGCGCCAGCAGCCAAGATTCAGGACTGATTTTTCTAGCGGGAGCTAATGAGCAGTTCTTC.